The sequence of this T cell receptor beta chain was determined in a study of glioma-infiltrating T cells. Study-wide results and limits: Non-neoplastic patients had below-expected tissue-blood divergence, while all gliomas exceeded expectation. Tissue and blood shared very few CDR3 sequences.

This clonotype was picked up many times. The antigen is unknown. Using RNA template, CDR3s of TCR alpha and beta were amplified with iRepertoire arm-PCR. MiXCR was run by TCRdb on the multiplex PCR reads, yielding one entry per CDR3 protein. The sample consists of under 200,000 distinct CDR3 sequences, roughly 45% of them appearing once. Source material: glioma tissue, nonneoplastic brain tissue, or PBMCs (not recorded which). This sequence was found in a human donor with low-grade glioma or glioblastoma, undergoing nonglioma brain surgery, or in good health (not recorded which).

The CDR3 region has the DNA TGTGCCAGCAGTTTAGGTGGGAGTCAAGCTGGGGAGCTGTTTTTT. Its translation is CASSLGGSQAGELFF. V gene TRBV28 combines with J gene TRBJ2-2; D is perhaps TRBD2 (5 bases). The CDR3 loop spans 15 amino acids. The ends were cut back, 2 bases at V and 8 bases at J, with 15 bases in the middle. In germline, CDR1 is MDHEN, CDR2 SYDVKM.